The table lists the clone carrying this TCR beta chain with many counts. Its matching antigen is unknown. For TCR, cDNA came from 5'RACE template switching, which added a universal primer site and UMIs. TCRdb used MiXCR to reprocess the 5' RACE reads, holding one entry per CDR3 protein. The table includes fewer than 650,000 distinct CDR3 sequences, 21% detected once. These data come from a study of T cells after yellow fever vaccination. The CDR3 is made up of 13 amino acids. Germline-derived CDR1 and CDR2 are SGHTA and FQGNSA. V lost 5 bases and J 3 bases, leaving 10 bases between the germline ends. General study results and limits: CD4 and CD8 compartments shared a small share of clonotypes. Abundant contaminating clonotypes from the bulk population could appear in FACS-sorted repertoires.

The clonotype comes from a man aged 18 to 29 who received the YFV17D yellow fever vaccine. The V gene is TRBV7-2, the J gene TRBJ1-1; D is undetermined. The source material was PBMCs, sampled roughly 20 days after the first yellow fever vaccination. CDR3 amino acids: CASSPSRDTEAFF. CDR3 sequence (DNA): TGTGCCAGCAGCCCCTCACGGGACACTGAAGCTTTCTTT.